The 27 T cell receptor beta chains listed next were all sequenced from one sample in a study of radiotherapy plus CTLA-4 blockade in lung cancer. Profiled with immunoSEQ multiplex PCR; TCRdb holds only in-frame clones, not every one. The table shows roughly 92,000 clones, with 86% occurring only once. The sequences come from peripheral blood, collected from a patient treated with radiotherapy plus ipilimumab. These receptor sequences come from a human donor with non-small cell lung cancer who had a partial response to radiotherapy plus ipilimumab.

This clone was seen once. The CDR3 here is CASSQDPARWTDTQYF. CDR3 nucleotides: TGTGCCAGCAGCCAAGATCCGGCTAGATGGACAGATACGCAGTATTTT. The chain has TRBV14 and TRBJ2-3; no clear D. The CDR3 extends over 16 amino acids. Deletions cut 0 bases from V and 3 bases from J, with 13 bases between. Germline CDR1 is SGHDN and CDR2 is FVKESK.

The chain carries TRBV4-3 and TRBJ2-1; unclear D gene. V was pared by 1 base and J by 8 bases, with 12 bases between. CDR1 is LGHNA and CDR2 is YSLEER in the germline V gene. The CDR3 consists of 14 residues. The CDR3: CASSQALVIHEQFF. CDR3 in DNA: TGCGCCAGCAGCCAAGCTCTAGTCATCCATGAGCAGTTCTTC.

The chain is built from TRBV5-1 and TRBJ2-3, with 14 bases lining up with TRBD2. Germline lookup yields CDR1 SGHRS and CDR2 YFSETQ. The CDR3 is 16 residues long. Germline trimming cut 4 bases from V and 3 bases from J; bases unmatched to any gene: 4. The CDR3: CASSTRTSGRTDTQYF. DNA of the CDR3: TGCGCCAGCAGCACCCGGACTAGCGGGAGGACAGATACGCAGTATTTT.

This clone showed up just once. The chain recombines TRBV28 with TRBJ1-2; 7 bases fit TRBD1. The junction had 5 bases not matched to a gene; V was cut back by 7 bases and J by 0 bases. The CDR3 spans 14 residues. Germline V gives CDR1 MDHEN, CDR2 SYDVKM. Here the CDR3 reads CASTTGTANYGYTF. The CDR3 DNA follows: TGTGCCAGCACCACAGGGACAGCTAACTATGGCTACACCTTC.

The V and J genes are TRBV7-6 and TRBJ2-3; the D gene is possibly TRBD1 (5 bases). CDR1 and CDR2 from the germline V gene are SGHVS and FNYEAQ. The CDR3 is 17 amino acids. V was shortened by 5 bases and J by 6 bases, with 24 bases between the two germline ends. CDR3 sequence (DNA): TGTGCCAGCAGCCACAAACCCGACAGAGACGACTTTGATACGCAGTATTTT. Protein product: CASSHKPDRDDFDTQYF.

The chain couples TRBV29-1 to TRBJ1-1; 7 nucleotides align to TRBD1. Germline CDR1 reads SQVTM; CDR2 reads ANQGSEA. V shed 4 bases and J 0 bases; nucleotides not matched to a gene: 8. The CDR3 length is 15 residues. CDR3: CSVGATGRMNTEAFF. DNA for the CDR3: TGCAGCGTTGGGGCGACAGGGAGGATGAACACTGAAGCTTTCTTT.

The chain recombines TRBV23-1 with TRBJ2-2; TRBD1 matches 10 bases. TRBV23-1 is designated an ORF whose function remains uncertain. Trimming at V came to 4 bases and at J to 0 bases, leaving 8 bases not matched to a gene. This CDR3 spans 18 amino acids. In DNA form, the CDR3 reads TGCGCCAGCAGTCCGGGACAGGGGCACGCTACGAACACCGGGGAGCTGTTTTTT. Translation gives CASSPGQGHATNTGELFF.

The V and J genes are TRBV7-9 and TRBJ1-4; the D is unclear. This CDR3 is built from 16 residues. V was shortened by 5 bases and J by 0 bases, with 13 bases between the two germline ends. The germline gives CDR1 SEHNR, CDR2 FQNEAQ (reference sequence). The DNA of the CDR3 is TGTGCCAGCAGCCTCGGCCGGGGATCAACTAATGAAAAACTGTTTTTT. Amino acid sequence: CASSLGRGSTNEKLFF. The full variable domain, rest sourced from reference TRBV7-9 and TRBJ1-4, is DTGVSQNPRHKITKRGQNVTFRCDPISEHNRLYWYRQTLGQGPEFLTYFQNEAQLEKSRLLSDRFSAERPKGSFSTLEIQRTEQGDSAMYLCASSLGRGSTNEKLFFGSGTQLSVL.

The chain is built from TRBV11-2 and TRBJ2-7, with D maybe TRBD2 (6 bases). Germline V gives CDR1 SGHAT, CDR2 FQNNGV. V was shortened by 6 bases and J by 6 bases, with 18 bases between the two germline ends. The CDR3 runs 14 residues. CDR3 sequence reads: CASSRDSNWAEQYV. The CDR3 DNA reads as TGTGCCAGCAGTCGGGACTCCAATTGGGCCGAGCAGTACGTC.

The V gene is TRBV28, the J gene TRBJ1-1; the D gene is possibly TRBD1 (6 bases). V was cut by 2 bases and J by 1 base, with 11 bases left in between. Per the germline V gene, CDR1 is MDHEN and CDR2 is SYDVKM. This CDR3 contains 15 residues. The CDR3 DNA is TGTGCCAGCAGTTTACAGGGGAGAGGGAACACTGAAGCTTTCTTT. This sequence encodes CASSLQGRGNTEAFF.

The rearrangement joins TRBV5-1 to TRBJ2-3, with 8 positions matching TRBD2. The V gene end was trimmed by 4 bases and the J gene end by 0 bases; junction bases not matched to a gene: 13. The CDR3 length is 18 residues. Per the germline V gene, CDR1 is SGHRS and CDR2 is YFSETQ. CDR3 amino acids: CASSLRGLAGRSTDTQYF. The CDR3 nucleotides are TGCGCCAGCAGCCTAAGGGGCCTAGCGGGTAGAAGCACAGATACGCAGTATTTT.

The V and J genes are TRBV2 and TRBJ1-2; no reliable D call. This CDR3 has 14 amino acids. V lost 6 bases to trimming and J lost 5 bases, with 16 bases between them. Germline values: CDR1 SNHLY, CDR2 FYNNEI. The CDR3 protein is CASREHGEDYGYTF. In nucleotides, the CDR3 is TGTGCCAGCAGGGAGCACGGTGAGGATTATGGCTACACCTTC.

To note about this clone: One end of the junction varies from germline; a read error may be responsible. The chain combines TRBV5-1 with TRBJ2-1; TRBD2 agrees at 11 bases. CDR1 SGHRS and CDR2 YFSETQ come from the germline V gene. The CDR3 is made up of 15 amino acids. CDR3 in amino acids: CACRIAGGFYNEQFF. The CDR3 DNA reads TGCGCCTGCAGGATAGCGGGAGGGTTCTACAATGAGCAGTTCTTC.

This chain connects TRBV19 to TRBJ1-2, with 9 bases matching TRBD1. Trimming at V came to 4 bases and at J to 5 bases, leaving 5 bases not matched to a gene. The CDR3 extends over 14 amino acids. CDR1 LNHDA and CDR2 SQIVND come from the germline V gene (reference sequence). CDR3 bases: TGTGCCAGTAGTACGACAGGGGGGTCTTATGGCTACACCTTC. Amino acids: CASSTTGGSYGYTF.

This chain uses TRBV7-2 with TRBJ1-1; D is undetermined. CDR3 length: 14 amino acids. The germline V and J ends were trimmed by 1 base and 1 base, with 7 bases remaining between them. CDR1 is SGHTA, CDR2 FQGNSA, per germline. The CDR3, as DNA: TGTGCCAGCAGCTTAGGGAGGTCGAACACTGAAGCTTTCTTT. Its translation: CASSLGRSNTEAFF.

Only one count was recorded for this clone. This sequence joins TRBV11-2 and TRBJ2-4; TRBD2 matches 9 bases. The trim removed 0 bases at V and 4 bases at J, leaving 10 bases unmatched. This CDR3 region has 18 residues. From germline, CDR1 is SGHAT and CDR2 FQNNGV. This chain's CDR3 is CASSLDRGVAGVKNIQYF. In DNA, the CDR3 is TGTGCCAGCAGCTTAGATAGAGGTGTAGCGGGAGTAAAAAACATTCAGTACTTC.

The CDR3 DNA sequence: TGCAGCGTAAGACAGGACCCGACAAGAAATGAGCAGTTCTTC. Protein product: CSVRQDPTRNEQFF. The chain combines TRBV29-1 with TRBJ2-1; weak D call: TRBD1 (6 bases). This CDR3 region has 14 residues. Germline assignment: CDR1 SQVTM and CDR2 ANQGSEA. V lost 6 bases and J lost 7, with 19 bases in between.

This chain joins TRBV28 and TRBJ1-2, with 8 nucleotides matching TRBD1. V trimming: 6 bases; J trimming: 6 bases; junction bases outside the gene matches: 6. The CDR3 sequence is 13 residues long. The germline V gene encodes CDR1 MDHEN and CDR2 SYDVKM. The chain's CDR3 is CASSLQGVNGYTF. Here the CDR3 DNA reads TGTGCCAGCAGCCTACAGGGGGTAAATGGCTACACCTTC.

The chain has TRBV28 and TRBJ2-1; 8 positions match TRBD1. V shed 5 bases and J 1 base; nucleotides not matched to a gene: 13. The CDR3 extends over 18 amino acids. CDR1 MDHEN and CDR2 SYDVKM come from the germline V gene. The CDR3 reads CASSQYTRTGKSYNEQFF. The CDR3 DNA is TGTGCCAGCAGTCAATATACCCGGACAGGGAAGTCCTACAATGAGCAGTTCTTC. Full variable domain (rest looked up from reference TRBV28 and TRBJ2-1): DVKVTQSSRYLVKRTGEKVFLECVQDMDHENMFWYRQDPGLGLRLIYFSYDVKMKEKGDIPEGYSVSREKKERFSLILESASTNQTSMYLCASSQYTRTGKSYNEQFFGPGTRLTVL.

V gene TRBV18 combines with J gene TRBJ2-7; D gene ambiguous. V was shortened by 0 bases and J by 0 bases, with 3 bases between the two germline ends. This CDR3 has 13 residues. Germline V gives CDR1 KGHSH, CDR2 LQKENI. The CDR3 reads CASSPPSSYEQYV. CDR3 DNA sequence: TGTGCCAGCTCACCACCTAGCTCCTACGAGCAGTACGTC.

The V and J genes are TRBV7-2 and TRBJ1-4, with no clear D. There are 13 residues in the CDR3. Trimming removed 2 bases at V and 6 bases at J, with 7 bases between. Germline lookup yields CDR1 SGHTA and CDR2 FQGNSA. CDR3 in DNA: TGTGCCAGCAGCTTAATGAGGGATGAAAAACTGTTTTTT. Its protein product is CASSLMRDEKLFF.

The V gene is TRBV5-1, the J gene TRBJ2-3; 7 positions agree with TRBD2. CDR1 is SGHRS, CDR2 YFSETQ, per germline. The CDR3 consists of 16 residues. The ends lost 4 bases at V and 2 bases at J; junction bases unmatched: 10. The CDR3 bases are TGCGCCAGCAGCCCGTCAGGGAGGGTGGTCACAGATACGCAGTATTTT. Its protein is CASSPSGRVVTDTQYF.

The chain recombines TRBV7-9 with TRBJ1-1; D possibly corresponds to TRBD1 (6 bases). There are 15 residues in the CDR3. Per germline, CDR1 SEHNR and CDR2 FQNEAQ (reference sequence). The V end lost 7 bases, the J end lost 0 bases, and 15 bases lay between the germline ends. The DNA for the CDR3 is TGTGCCAGCACCACACAGGGAATCATGAACACTGAAGCTTTCTTT. This sequence encodes CASTTQGIMNTEAFF.

J is TRBJ2-1 and V is TRBV6-5; the D gene is possibly TRBD2 (7 bases). The CDR3 is made up of 15 amino acids. Trimming pared 6 bases from V and 9 bases from J, leaving 21 bases between. Germline V gene sequence: CDR1 MNHEY, CDR2 SVGAGI. This CDR3 is CASRPLWGGHPEQFF. In DNA, the CDR3 is TGTGCCAGCAGACCTCTGTGGGGGGGACATCCTGAGCAGTTCTTC.

This chain links TRBV19 with TRBJ1-5; a possible D gene is TRBD1 (6 bases). V shed 2 bases and J shed 6 bases, with 20 bases lying between them. The germline V gene has CDR1 LNHDA and CDR2 SQIVND (reference sequence). The CDR3 covers 17 residues. The CDR3 here is CASSISWAGAAGQPQHF. Written as DNA, the CDR3 is TGTGCCAGTAGTATATCATGGGCAGGGGCGGCGGGTCAGCCCCAGCATTTT. Supplemented by reference TRBV19 and TRBJ1-5, the full variable domain reads DGGITQSPKYLFRKEGQNVTLSCEQNLNHDAMYWYRQDPGQGLRLIYYSQIVNDFQKGDIAEGYSVSREKKESFPLTVTSAQKNPTAFYLCASSISWAGAAGQPQHFGDGTRLSIL.

The chain combines TRBV11-2 with TRBJ2-5, with 7 positions matching TRBD2. This CDR3 has 15 residues. Germline CDR1 is SGHAT and CDR2 is FQNNGV. J gave up 4 bases and V 3 bases, and 8 bases lay outside the gene matches. The CDR3 DNA is TGTGCCAGCAGCTTTAATAAGGGGAGGGGAGAGACCCAGTACTTC. Residues: CASSFNKGRGETQYF.

This chain joins TRBV6-5 and TRBJ1-3; D gene ambiguous. Germline CDR1 and CDR2: MNHEY and SVGAGI. V lost 6 bases, J lost 9 bases, and 18 bases lay in between. CDR3 length: 14 amino acids. CDR3 protein: CASRVKYDFLTIYF. The CDR3 DNA sequence: TGTGCCAGCAGAGTAAAATATGACTTCCTCACCATATATTTT.